The rows below give T cell receptor beta chains drawn from one sample of a study of blood T cell repertoires in COVID-19. TCRdb keeps only in-frame clones here, not all; method: immunoSEQ multiplex PCR. The table lists over 150,000 clones, 80% to 90% of them singletons, with roughly 1.9% in the top ten. Sequenced material: peripheral blood. The receptors stem from a woman older than 75 with acute or convalescent COVID-19. CDR3s include the opening cysteine and the closing phenylalanine or tryptophan. A D gene is named only where the DNA matches it firmly. Expanded clones are given a class, and other clones once, few, many or no size at all.

j_call clone_size d_call v_call cdr3_nt cdr3_aa
TRBJ2-5 NA NA TRBV6-5 TGTGCCAGTTATGAAGAGACCCAGTACTTC CASYEETQYF
TRBJ1-1 NA NA TRBV7-8 TGTGCCAGCACCCCAGGGTCCGTCACTGAAGCTTTCTTT CASTPGSVTEAFF
TRBJ2-1 many TRBD2 TRBV2 TGTGCCAGCCTTGGGACTAGCGCTAATGAGCAGTTCTTC CASLGTSANEQFF
TRBJ1-5 few NA TRBV5-6 TGTGCCAGCAGCTTTCGAGCGGGGTTCAACAATCAGCCCCAGCATTTT CASSFRAGFNNQPQHF
TRBJ1-2 NA TRBD1 TRBV29-1 TGCAGCGTTCATGACAGGGAGAACTATGGCTACACCTTC CSVHDRENYGYTF
TRBJ1-5 NA NA TRBV15 TGTGCCACCAGCAGAGGGGCAGGGGACCCGCCCCAGCATTTT CATSRGAGDPPQHF
TRBJ2-2 NA NA TRBV19 TGTGCCAGTAAAGAGGGCGGATCTGCCGGGGAGCTGTTTTTT CASKEGGSAGELFF
TRBJ2-3 NA NA TRBV5-4 TGTGCCAGCACCCAAACAGGGAGCACAGATACGCAGTATTTT CASTQTGSTDTQYF
TRBJ2-1 NA TRBD2 TRBV18 TGTGCCAGCTCCCCGGAGGGACTAGGGGTCAATGAGCAGTTCTTC CASSPEGLGVNEQFF
TRBJ1-1 NA NA TRBV28 TGTGCCAGCAGTTCGACGCGCGGTGTGCTGCTGACTGAAGCTTTCTTT CASSSTRGVLLTEAFF
TRBJ2-5 NA TRBD2 TRBV5-4 TGTGCCAGCAGCTTGCCCACTAGCGGGAGGGCCCCAGAGACCCAGTACTTC CASSLPTSGRAPETQYF
TRBJ2-7 once NA TRBV28 TGTGCCAGCAGTTTATCGGTCGCCGCCTCCTACGAGCAGTACTTC CASSLSVAASYEQYF
TRBJ2-1 once NA TRBV6-5 TGTGCCAGCAGTACCTCAGGTAGCTCCTACAATGAGCAGTTCTTC CASSTSGSSYNEQFF
TRBJ1-6 NA NA TRBV19 TGTGCCAGTAGTACCAGGGGAAATAATTCACCCCTCCACTTT CASSTRGNNSPLHF
TRBJ1-4 many NA TRBV19 TGTGCCAGTAGTATGGGCAGGGTGAATGAAAAACTGTTTTTT CASSMGRVNEKLFF
TRBJ2-1 few NA TRBV7-8 TGTGCCAGCAGCTTACACTCCCTCAATGAGCAGTTCTTC CASSLHSLNEQFF
TRBJ2-7 once NA TRBV6-2/TRBV6-3 TGTGCCAGCAGACCTACAGGACCCTCCCTCGAGCAGTACTTC CASRPTGPSLEQYF
TRBJ2-3 NA TRBD1 TRBV4-3 TGCGCCAGCAGCCAAGCGATATCCGGGACAGGGGGGTCAGATACGCAGTATTTT CASSQAISGTGGSDTQYF
TRBJ1-1 NA TRBD1 TRBV6-5 TGTGCCAGCAGTTCGACAGGGAGAGGGAACACTGAAGCTTTCTTT CASSSTGRGNTEAFF
TRBJ1-4 NA TRBD1 TRBV19 TGTGCCAGTAGCCATTGGACAGGGGGACAAGGGAATGAAAAACTGTTTTTT CASSHWTGGQGNEKLFF
TRBJ1-2 few NA TRBV11-2 TGTGCCAGCAGCTTGGGGCACGGCTACACCTTC CASSLGHGYTF
TRBJ1-5 NA NA TRBV19 TGTGCCAGTAGTATAGGGAGGGGCAGGCTGTTACAGCCCCAGCATTTT CASSIGRGRLLQPQHF
TRBJ1-2 NA NA TRBV5-1 TGCGCCAGCAGCTCAACCGGGACACCCATCCCTGGCTACACCTTC CASSSTGTPIPGYTF
TRBJ1-4 few NA TRBV9 TGTGCCAGCAGCGTAGTAAGGGGATTGGGTGAAAAACTGTTTTTT CASSVVRGLGEKLFF
TRBJ1-4 few NA TRBV5-1 TGCGCCAGCAGCTTTTCATGGGGAGCTACTAATGAAAAACTGTTTTTT CASSFSWGATNEKLFF
TRBJ1-1 NA TRBD1 TRBV6-5 TGTGCCAGCAGTTACGGCAGACAGGGGAGGGACACTGAAGCTTTCTTT CASSYGRQGRDTEAFF
TRBJ2-3 once NA TRBV2 TGTGCCAGCGACAGGAGTCTTACAGATACGCAGTATTTT CASDRSLTDTQYF
TRBJ2-1 NA NA TRBV4-3 TGCGCCAGCAGCGTTTTAGGGGGGGGAAATGAGCAGTTCTTC CASSVLGGGNEQFF
TRBJ2-3 NA NA TRBV4-3 TGCGCCAGCAGCCCCGGACTCGGCACAGATACGCAGTATTTT CASSPGLGTDTQYF
TRBJ1-2 NA TRBD1 TRBV6-1 TGTGCCAGCAGTGGGACAGGGGGCAATCCTAACTATGGCTACACCTTC CASSGTGGNPNYGYTF
TRBJ1-4 few NA TRBV10-3 TGTGCCATCGGACTTCAGGGGCAGGGCGGCGAAAAACTGTTTTTT CAIGLQGQGGEKLFF
TRBJ1-5 NA TRBD1 TRBV3-1/TRBV3-2 TGTGCCAGCAGCCAAGCCGGGACAGGGAGTCAGCCCCAGCATTTT CASSQAGTGSQPQHF
TRBJ2-7 NA TRBD1 TRBV7-6 TGTGCCAGCAGCTTAGCGGCAGGGGGCTCCTACGAGCAGTACTTC CASSLAAGGSYEQYF
TRBJ2-2 NA TRBD1 TRBV13 TGTGCCAGCAGCTTTTCCGGACAGGGGATATTCGGGGAGCTGTTTTTT CASSFSGQGIFGELFF
TRBJ1-5 NA NA TRBV6-2/TRBV6-3 TGTGCCAGCAGTTACTCGCTCTTCGGTTCCCAGCATTTT CASSYSLFGSQHF
TRBJ2-2 NA TRBD1 TRBV7-8 TGTGCCAGCAGCTCTTCCCAGAACAGGGGGCACAGTAACACCGGGGAGCTGTTTTTT CASSSSQNRGHSNTGELFF
TRBJ2-7 NA NA TRBV4-1 TGCGCCAGCAGCCAAGCGCGGGCCTTCGGGACCTACGAGCAGTACTTC CASSQARAFGTYEQYF
TRBJ2-7 NA NA TRBV7-2 TGTGCCAGCAGCTTAAGCGGGTCGAGACAGGGCTACGAGCAGTACTTC CASSLSGSRQGYEQYF
TRBJ2-1 once NA TRBV7-9 TGTGCCAGCAGCCCCGGACTTAGCTCCTACAATGAGCAGTTCTTC CASSPGLSSYNEQFF
TRBJ2-5 NA NA TRBV19 TGTGCCAGTAGTTTCGGAGGAGGGGGCTGGGAGACCCAGTACTTC CASSFGGGGWETQYF
TRBJ1-6 NA NA TRBV13 TGTGCCAGCAGCTCTAATAATTCACCCCTCCACTTT CASSSNNSPLHF
TRBJ2-7 once NA TRBV6-5 TGTGCCAGCAAAATCAGTCAAGATCAGTCCTACGAGCAGTACTTC CASKISQDQSYEQYF
TRBJ2-5 few TRBD2 TRBV28 TGTGCCAGCAGTTCACAGGGCGGGAGGGAGACCCAGTACTTC CASSSQGGRETQYF
TRBJ1-1 NA TRBD1 TRBV6-5 TGTGCCAGCAGTTACAACAGGGGGCCTCCCACTGAAGCTTTCTTT CASSYNRGPPTEAFF
TRBJ2-3 NA TRBD2 TRBV19 TGTGCCAGTAGTCAGGGCGGGGGGGGATCCACAGATACGCAGTATTTT CASSQGGGGSTDTQYF
TRBJ1-4 NA NA TRBV7-8 TGTGCCAGCAGCTTAGGGGGCAGCTCGGATGAAAAACTGTTTTTT CASSLGGSSDEKLFF
TRBJ1-1 NA NA TRBV19 TGTGCCAGTACCCGCCAGCAGGCTATGTGGAACACTGAAGCTTTCTTT CASTRQQAMWNTEAFF
TRBJ2-5 many TRBD2 TRBV4-2 TGTGCCAGCAGCCCGGGGACTAGCGGGGGGTTCAGGCAGGAGACCCAGTACTTC CASSPGTSGGFRQETQYF
TRBJ2-1 NA NA TRBV29-1 TGCAGCACAAAGGGGTACAATGAGCAGTTCTTC CSTKGYNEQFF
TRBJ1-1 NA NA TRBV18 TGTGCCAGCTCACCACGTCAGGCTAACACTGAAGCTTTCTTT CASSPRQANTEAFF